This note documents a single T cell receptor (beta chain) sequence. Its antigen is unidentified. The data stem from a study of T cell repertoires in cytomegalovirus infection. At the level of the study: CMV infection together with matching HLA type was indicated by public TCR beta signatures.

CDR3 length equals 14 residues. Germline V gene lookup returns CDR1 DFQATT and CDR2 SNEGSKA (reference sequence). Between the trimmed V and J ends, which lost 5 bases and 0 bases, there was a span of 11 bases. TCRdb recomputed calls from the reads with MiXCR, one row per CDR3 protein. The sample holds nearly 450,000 distinct CDR3 sequences, under 40% seen once. The study's findings and limits: CMV carriers with the relevant HLA were identified by cumulative public TCR beta family frequency. In two of eight donors, the top clonotype was HLA-C-restricted CMV-specific.

This chain connects TRBV20-1 to TRBJ2-4; D is possibly TRBD1 (6 bases). This sequence was found in a human donor in good health (CMV status not recorded). Some clones in this sample may be carry-over from other donors' samples. Sample: PBMCs. CDR3 sequence: CSAPQGLAKNIQYF. CDR3 DNA: TGCAGTGCTCCGCAGGGGCTAGCCAAAAACATTCAGTACTTC.